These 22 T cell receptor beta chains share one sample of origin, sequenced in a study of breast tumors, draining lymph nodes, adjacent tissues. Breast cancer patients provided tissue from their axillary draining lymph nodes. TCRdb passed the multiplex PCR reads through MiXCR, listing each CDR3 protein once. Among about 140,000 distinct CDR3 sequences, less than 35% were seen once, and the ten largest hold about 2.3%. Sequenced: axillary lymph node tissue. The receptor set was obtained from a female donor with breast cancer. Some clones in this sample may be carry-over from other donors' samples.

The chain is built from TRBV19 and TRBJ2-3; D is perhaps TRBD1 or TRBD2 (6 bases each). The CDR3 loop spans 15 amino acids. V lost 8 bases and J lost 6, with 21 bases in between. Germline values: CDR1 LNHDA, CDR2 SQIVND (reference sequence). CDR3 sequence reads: CASAEGGAGRDTQYF. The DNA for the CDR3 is TGTGCCAGTGCCGAGGGGGGTGCAGGTCGCGATACGCAGTATTTT. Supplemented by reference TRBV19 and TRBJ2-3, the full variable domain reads DGGITQSPKYLFRKEGQNVTLSCEQNLNHDAMYWYRQDPGQGLRLIYYSQIVNDFQKGDIAEGYSVSREKKESFPLTVTSAQKNPTAFYLCASAEGGAGRDTQYFGPGTRLTVL.

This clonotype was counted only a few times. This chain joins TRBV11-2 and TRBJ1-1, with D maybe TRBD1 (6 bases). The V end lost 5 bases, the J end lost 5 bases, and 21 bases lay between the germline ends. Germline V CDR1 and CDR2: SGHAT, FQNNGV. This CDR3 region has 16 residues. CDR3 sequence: CASSPRPQGSLTEAFF. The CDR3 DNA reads TGTGCCAGCAGCCCCCGGCCACAGGGTTCGCTGACTGAAGCTTTCTTT.

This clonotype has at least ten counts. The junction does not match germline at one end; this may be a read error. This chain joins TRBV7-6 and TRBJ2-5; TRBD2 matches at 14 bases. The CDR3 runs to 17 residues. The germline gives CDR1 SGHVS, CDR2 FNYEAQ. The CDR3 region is CASSTRTSGGIGEPQYF. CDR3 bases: TGTGCCAGCAGCACCCGGACTAGCGGGGGGATTGGAGAGCCCCAGTACTTC.

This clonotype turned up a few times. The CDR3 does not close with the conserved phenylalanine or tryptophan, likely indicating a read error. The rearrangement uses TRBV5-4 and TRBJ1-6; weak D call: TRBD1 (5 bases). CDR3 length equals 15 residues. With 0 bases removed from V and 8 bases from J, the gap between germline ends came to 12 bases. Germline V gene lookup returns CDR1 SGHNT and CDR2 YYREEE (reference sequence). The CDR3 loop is CASSLDGGGYSPLHL. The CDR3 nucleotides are TGTGCCAGCAGCTTGGATGGGGGAGGCTATTCACCCCTCCACCTT.

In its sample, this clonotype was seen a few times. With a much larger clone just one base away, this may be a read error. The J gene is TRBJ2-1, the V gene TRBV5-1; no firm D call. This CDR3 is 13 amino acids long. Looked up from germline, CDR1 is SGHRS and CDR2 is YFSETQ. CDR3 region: CASSLASGNDQFF. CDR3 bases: TGCGCCAGCAGCTTGGCCAGTGGGAATGACCAGTTCTTC.

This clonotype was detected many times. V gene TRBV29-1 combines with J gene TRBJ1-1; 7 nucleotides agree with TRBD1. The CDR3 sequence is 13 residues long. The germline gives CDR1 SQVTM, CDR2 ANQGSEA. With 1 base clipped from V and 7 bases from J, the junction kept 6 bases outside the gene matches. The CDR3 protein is CSVEVQGGGEAFF. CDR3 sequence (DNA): TGCAGCGTTGAAGTCCAAGGGGGCGGTGAAGCTTTCTTT.

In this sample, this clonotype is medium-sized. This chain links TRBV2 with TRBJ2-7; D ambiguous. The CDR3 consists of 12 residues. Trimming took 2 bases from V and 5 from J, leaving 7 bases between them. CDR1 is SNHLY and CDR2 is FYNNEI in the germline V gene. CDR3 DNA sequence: TGTGCCAGCAGTGAACGGTTTAACGAGCAGTACGTC. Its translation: CASSERFNEQYV.

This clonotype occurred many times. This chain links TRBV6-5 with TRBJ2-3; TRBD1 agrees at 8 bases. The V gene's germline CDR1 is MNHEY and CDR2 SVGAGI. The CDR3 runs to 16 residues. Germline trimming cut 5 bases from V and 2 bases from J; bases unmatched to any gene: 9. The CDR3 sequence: CASSRQGRPSTDTQYF. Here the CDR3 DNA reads TGTGCCAGCAGTCGACAGGGGCGGCCCTCCACAGATACGCAGTATTTT.

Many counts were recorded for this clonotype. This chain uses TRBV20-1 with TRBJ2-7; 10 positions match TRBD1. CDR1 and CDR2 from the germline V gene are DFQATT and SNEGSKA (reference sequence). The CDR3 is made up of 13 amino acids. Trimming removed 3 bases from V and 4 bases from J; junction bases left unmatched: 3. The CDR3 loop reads CSARTGGVYEQYF. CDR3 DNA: TGCAGTGCTAGGACAGGGGGCGTGTACGAGCAGTACTTC.

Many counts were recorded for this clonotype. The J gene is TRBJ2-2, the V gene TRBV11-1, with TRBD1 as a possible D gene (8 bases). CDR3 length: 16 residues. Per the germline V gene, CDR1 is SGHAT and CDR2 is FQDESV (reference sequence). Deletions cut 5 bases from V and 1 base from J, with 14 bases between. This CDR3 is CASSPGGGGNTGELFF. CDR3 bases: TGTGCCAGCAGCCCAGGGGGCGGGGGGAACACCGGGGAGCTGTTTTTT.

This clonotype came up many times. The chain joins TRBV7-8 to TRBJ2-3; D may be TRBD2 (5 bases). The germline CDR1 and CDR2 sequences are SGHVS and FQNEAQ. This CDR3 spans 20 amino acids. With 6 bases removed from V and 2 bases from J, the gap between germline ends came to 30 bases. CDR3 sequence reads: CASSPSLADSSLHLTDTQYF. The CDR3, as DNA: TGTGCCAGCAGTCCCAGTCTAGCCGACTCGTCATTACACCTCACAGATACGCAGTATTTT.

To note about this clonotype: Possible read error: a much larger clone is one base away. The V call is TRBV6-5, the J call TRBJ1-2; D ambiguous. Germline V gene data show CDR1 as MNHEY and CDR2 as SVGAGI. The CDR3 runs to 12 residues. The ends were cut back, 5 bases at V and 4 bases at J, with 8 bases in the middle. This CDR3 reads CASSLPGYGYTF. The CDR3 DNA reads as TGTGCCAGCAGTCTTCCGGGCTATGGCTACACCTTC.

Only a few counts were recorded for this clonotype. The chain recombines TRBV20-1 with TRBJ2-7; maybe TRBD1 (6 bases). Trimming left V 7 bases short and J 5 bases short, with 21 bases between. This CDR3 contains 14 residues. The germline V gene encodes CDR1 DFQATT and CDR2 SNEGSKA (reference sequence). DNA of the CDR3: TGCAGTGTTTTCGATACAGGGAAGGCCAACGAGCAGTACTTC. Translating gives CSVFDTGKANEQYF.

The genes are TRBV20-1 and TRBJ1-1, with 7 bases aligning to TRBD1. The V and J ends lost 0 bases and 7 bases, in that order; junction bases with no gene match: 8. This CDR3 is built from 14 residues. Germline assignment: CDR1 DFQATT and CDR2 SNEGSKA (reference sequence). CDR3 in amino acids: CSARDSRGGDEAFF. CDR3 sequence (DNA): TGCAGTGCTAGAGATTCGAGAGGGGGCGATGAAGCTTTCTTT.

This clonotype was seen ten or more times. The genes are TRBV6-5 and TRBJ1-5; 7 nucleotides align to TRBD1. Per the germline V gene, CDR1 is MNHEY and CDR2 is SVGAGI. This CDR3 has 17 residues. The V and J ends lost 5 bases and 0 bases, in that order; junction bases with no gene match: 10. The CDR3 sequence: CASSPTGRGFSNQPQHF. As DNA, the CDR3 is TGTGCCAGCAGTCCGACAGGGAGGGGTTTTAGCAATCAGCCCCAGCATTTT.

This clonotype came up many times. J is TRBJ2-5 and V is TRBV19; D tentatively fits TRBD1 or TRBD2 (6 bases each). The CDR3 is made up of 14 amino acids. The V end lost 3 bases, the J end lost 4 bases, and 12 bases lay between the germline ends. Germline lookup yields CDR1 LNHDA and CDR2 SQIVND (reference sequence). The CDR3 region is CASSMGGHGETQYF. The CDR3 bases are TGTGCCAGTAGTATGGGGGGACACGGAGAGACCCAGTACTTC.

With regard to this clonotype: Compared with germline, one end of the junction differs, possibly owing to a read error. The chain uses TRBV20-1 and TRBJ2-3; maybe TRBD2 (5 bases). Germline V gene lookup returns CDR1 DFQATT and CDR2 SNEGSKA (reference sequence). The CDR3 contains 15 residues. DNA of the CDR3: TGCAGTGCTAGGGCGACGGACTCGACCACAGACACGCAGTATTTT. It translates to CSARATDSTTDTQYF.

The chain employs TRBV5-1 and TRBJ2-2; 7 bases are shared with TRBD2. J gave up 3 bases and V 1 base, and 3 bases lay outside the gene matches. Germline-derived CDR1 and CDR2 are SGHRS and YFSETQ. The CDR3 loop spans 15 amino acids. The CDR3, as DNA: TGCGCCAGCAGCTTGAGTCTAGCGGACACCGGGGAGCTGTTTTTT. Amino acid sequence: CASSLSLADTGELFF.

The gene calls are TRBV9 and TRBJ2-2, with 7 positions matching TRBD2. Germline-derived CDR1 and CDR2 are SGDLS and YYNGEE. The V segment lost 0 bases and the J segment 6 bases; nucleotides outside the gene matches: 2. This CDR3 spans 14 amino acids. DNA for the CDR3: TGTGCCAGCAGCGTAGGCGGGGGAGCCGGGGAGCTGTTTTTT. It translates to CASSVGGGAGELFF.

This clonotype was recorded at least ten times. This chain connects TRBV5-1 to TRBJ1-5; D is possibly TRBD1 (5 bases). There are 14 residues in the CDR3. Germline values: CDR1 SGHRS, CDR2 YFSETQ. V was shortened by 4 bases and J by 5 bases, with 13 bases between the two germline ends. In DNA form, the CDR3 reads TGCGCCAGCAGCCGGGACCCATCGGATCAGCCCCAGCATTTT. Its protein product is CASSRDPSDQPQHF.

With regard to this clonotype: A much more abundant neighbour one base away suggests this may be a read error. CDR3 nucleotides: TGTGCCAACAGCGTAGGTGGACAGGCTGGCTACACCTTC. Translating it yields CANSVGGQAGYTF. The chain recombines TRBV9 with TRBJ1-2; 7 nucleotides line up with TRBD1. The CDR3 runs 13 residues. The germline V gene encodes CDR1 SGDLS and CDR2 YYNGEE.

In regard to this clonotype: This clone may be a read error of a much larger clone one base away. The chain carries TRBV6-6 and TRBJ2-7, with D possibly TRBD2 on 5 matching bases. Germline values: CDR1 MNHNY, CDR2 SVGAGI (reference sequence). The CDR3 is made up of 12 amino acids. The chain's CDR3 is CASSHSEGEQYV. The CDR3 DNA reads TGTGCCAGCAGTCACTCAGAGGGCGAGCAGTACGTC.